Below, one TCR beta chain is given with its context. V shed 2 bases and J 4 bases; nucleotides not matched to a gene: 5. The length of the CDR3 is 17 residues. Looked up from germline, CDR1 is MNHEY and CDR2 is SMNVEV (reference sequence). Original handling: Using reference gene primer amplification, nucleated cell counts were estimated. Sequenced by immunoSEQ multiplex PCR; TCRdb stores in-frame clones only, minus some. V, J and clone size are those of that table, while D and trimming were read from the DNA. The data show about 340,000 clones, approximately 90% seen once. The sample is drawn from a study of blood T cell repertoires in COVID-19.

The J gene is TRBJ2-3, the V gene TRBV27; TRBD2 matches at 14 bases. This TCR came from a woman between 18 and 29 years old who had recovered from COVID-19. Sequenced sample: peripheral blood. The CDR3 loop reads CASSLMGLAGAADTQYF. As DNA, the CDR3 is TGTGCCAGCAGTTTAATGGGACTAGCGGGAGCGGCAGATACGCAGTATTTT.